This T cell receptor (beta chain) was obtained from a study of blood T cell repertoires in COVID-19 (dated by TCRdb to the early 2020s). For the wider study: Samples covering the acute and convalescent phases of COVID-19 were provided by collaborators in the United States, Italy and Spain. The material from the prospective study consisted of cDNA or gDNA derived from T cells, B-cell-depleted T cells, or PBMCs. Deeply sampled blood TCRbeta repertoires from subjects exposed to, actively infected with, or recovered from COVID-19 were included in the dataset. The repertoires were made available in a free public database intended to serve as a resource for research on the immune response to SARS-CoV-2. Samples came from the ongoing ImmuneRACE study (first 160 participants) plus 1,254 subjects from 6 global collaborators. Sample metadata almost always included a de-identified subject ID, COVID-19 status, age in years and sex. Where available, HLA class I and class II types were obtained from metadata supplied by the sample provider rather than from assay-based typing.

What the study reported, not specific to this receptor: The quantity of clinical and demographic metadata differed by source and by participant and was supplied without curation.

A word on this clone: Its antigen is unknown. No qualities accompany the bases; no much larger clone lies one base away.

TCRbeta CDR3 regions were amplified from genomic DNA by means of the immunoSEQ Assay, a bias-controlled multiplex PCR. The paper's processing steps were these. The number of nucleated cells in each sample was estimated from the amplification of reference gene primers within the assay. To quantify the absolute abundance of each unique TCRbeta CDR3 rearrangement, sequence reads were collapsed and filtered. For each sample, productive Simpson clonality was calculated as the square root of Simpson's diversity index across productive rearrangements. What TCRdb holds here is the immuneACCESS table cut down to in-frame rearrangements. Part of the clones is not present; checked against another copy, under half of the missing clones reflect an unresolved V gene, and the others are unexplained. Clone size and V and J calls were adopted from that table, with D and trimming inferred from the DNA. This sample is represented by 290,000 or so clones; around 87% of them were singletons. Over 3.5% of the sample is held by the ten biggest clonotypes.

In the prospective study, participants were about 18 to 95 years old, resided in about two dozen geographic areas of the United States, and were enrolled through a virtual design. In the prospective study, cohorts were assigned on the basis of participant-reported clinical history obtained from a screening survey and a study questionnaire. Each participant in the prospective study had whole blood, serum and a nasopharyngeal or oropharyngeal swab collected by mobile phlebotomists. Prospective study participants could optionally give additional blood draws and questionnaires over a roughly 2-month period. Prospective study blood samples were shipped either frozen or at room temperature before DNA extraction. Compared with germline, V lacks 3 bases and J lacks 8 bases; bases without a gene match: 10. The germline V gene encodes CDR1 SGHRS and CDR2 YFSETQ. Its CDR3 holds 15 amino acids, cysteine through phenylalanine. Of the read, only the CDR3 DNA is kept; its 45 bases are in frame from base 1.

This sequence originates from a woman between 18 and 29 years old with acute COVID-19. Material for sequencing was PBMCs or T cells enriched from blood (not recorded which). The sequence is built from TRBV5-1 and TRBJ1-2; TRBD1 aligns with 10 central bases. CDR3 protein: CASSWGGTGVRGYTF. The bases read TGCGCCAGCAGCTGGGGTGGGACAGGGGTGCGCGGCTACACCTTC.